One and the same sample provided the 30 T cell receptor beta chains below, sequenced in a study of blood T cell dynamics during melanoma immunotherapy. Here immunoSEQ multiplex PCR was the method, and the copy in TCRdb shows in-frame clones only, minus some. The table lists more than 13,000 clones, about nine tenths of them singletons. Time point given: week 3, after first cycle of checkpoint inhibitor. The sequences come from blood, collected from a patient treated with checkpoint blockade. Receptors were obtained from a human donor with melanoma.

The chain links TRBV27 to TRBJ2-3; D remains unclear. V was pared by 5 bases and J by 4 bases, with 16 bases between. Per germline, CDR1 MNHEY and CDR2 SMNVEV (reference sequence). This CDR3 comprises 15 residues. CDR3 amino acids: CASSPQKYYSDTQYF. Written as DNA, the CDR3 is TGTGCCAGCAGTCCGCAAAAATACTACTCAGATACGCAGTATTTT.

The gene calls are TRBV11-2 and TRBJ2-7; TRBD2 matches at 10 bases. CDR3 size: 15 residues. The germline gives CDR1 SGHAT, CDR2 FQNNGV. J lost 3 bases, V lost 2 bases, and 4 bases had no gene match. The CDR3: CASSLILAGDYEQYF. In DNA, the CDR3 is TGTGCCAGCAGCTTAATTCTAGCGGGGGACTACGAGCAGTACTTC.

This chain links TRBV7-9 with TRBJ2-1; 9 bases match TRBD2. V shed 6 bases, J shed 5 bases, and the junction held 11 bases outside the gene matches. Looked up from germline, CDR1 is SEHNR and CDR2 is FQNEAQ (reference sequence). The CDR3 spans 16 residues. CDR3 protein: CASRPSGGRANNEQFF. For the CDR3, the DNA is TGTGCCAGCAGGCCGTCCGGCGGGAGGGCGAACAATGAGCAGTTCTTC.

About this clone: At one end, the junction sequence differs from germline, possibly due to a read error. The chain carries TRBV11-2 and TRBJ2-5, with D maybe TRBD2 (5 bases). Germline CDR1 reads SGHAT; CDR2 reads FQNNGV. CDR3 size: 12 residues. The CDR3 DNA sequence: TGTGCGAGCAGGACTGAGGCGGAGACCCAGTACTTC. Encoded protein: CASRTEAETQYF.

The CDR3 nucleotides read TGTGCCAGCAGCGTCGGGGGGCCCCAAGAGACCCAGTACTTC. This codes for CASSVGGPQETQYF. The genes are TRBV9 and TRBJ2-5; maybe TRBD2 (7 bases). The CDR3 is made up of 14 amino acids. Trimming cost V 2 bases and J 1 base, with 9 bases left between them. In germline, CDR1 is SGDLS, CDR2 YYNGEE.

The chain joins TRBV28 to TRBJ1-1, with a tentative D call TRBD1 (6 bases). Trimming pared 7 bases from V and 0 bases from J, leaving 18 bases between. Per the germline V gene, CDR1 is MDHEN and CDR2 is SYDVKM. The CDR3 contains 16 residues. Written as DNA, the CDR3 is TGTGCCAGCACGATCGGACAGACAATAATGAACACTGAAGCTTTCTTT. Translation gives CASTIGQTIMNTEAFF.

The rearrangement links TRBV2 to TRBJ1-5, with D uncertain. The CDR3 loop spans 15 amino acids. Trimming took off 3 bases at V and 5 bases at J, with 14 bases between the two ends. CDR1 and CDR2 (germline): SNHLY, FYNNEI. The CDR3 loop is CASSEGRRVDQPQHF. The CDR3 DNA reads TGTGCCAGCAGTGAGGGCAGGAGAGTCGATCAGCCCCAGCATTTT. The complete variable domain, with remaining parts taken from reference TRBV2 and TRBJ1-5, reads EPEVTQTPSHQVTQMGQEVILRCVPISNHLYFYWYRQILGQKVEFLVSFYNNEISEKSEIFDDQFSVERPDGSNFTLKIRSTKLEDSAMYFCASSEGRRVDQPQHFGDGTRLSIL.

The chain carries TRBV9 and TRBJ2-5; 13 bases are a match to TRBD2. The trim removed 0 bases at V and 3 bases at J, leaving 2 bases unmatched. Germline lookup yields CDR1 SGDLS and CDR2 YYNGEE. This CDR3 is built from 16 residues. The CDR3 DNA sequence: TGTGCCAGCAGCGTAGGAACTAGCGGGAGGGAAGAGACCCAGTACTTC. This codes for CASSVGTSGREETQYF.

The chain recombines TRBV7-3 with TRBJ2-1, with TRBD2 matching 8 bases. CDR1 and CDR2 (germline): SGHTA, FQGTGA. The CDR3 length is 15 residues. The V gene end was trimmed by 5 bases and the J gene end by 7 bases; junction bases not matched to a gene: 10. The chain's CDR3 is CASSPEGLGGNEQFF. The CDR3 DNA reads as TGTGCCAGCAGCCCCGAGGGACTAGGGGGGAATGAGCAGTTCTTC. Full variable domain (outside the CDR3, taken from reference TRBV7-3 and TRBJ2-1): GAGVSQTPSNKVTEKGKYVELRCDPISGHTALYWYRQSLGQGPEFLIYFQGTGAADDSGLPNDRFFAVRPEGSVSTLKIQRTERGDSAVYLCASSPEGLGGNEQFFGPGTRLTVL.

The gene calls are TRBV19 and TRBJ1-4; no clear D. Germline V CDR1 and CDR2: LNHDA, SQIVND (reference sequence). The CDR3 totals 15 residues. V lost 6 bases and J 0 bases, leaving 11 bases between the germline ends. This CDR3 is CASRERVTTNEKLFF. The CDR3 DNA is TGTGCCAGTAGAGAGCGGGTAACAACTAATGAAAAACTGTTTTTT.

CDR3 loop: CASSLRRTELGNEQFF. CDR3 nucleotide sequence: TGTGCCAGCAGCTTAAGAAGAACGGAGCTCGGGAATGAGCAGTTCTTC. The rearrangement joins TRBV7-9 to TRBJ2-1; D is undetermined. Per germline, CDR1 SEHNR and CDR2 FQNEAQ (reference sequence). The CDR3 is 16 amino acids. V was pared by 2 bases and J by 7 bases, with 18 bases between.

This rearrangement joins TRBV5-6 to TRBJ2-3; no firm D call. The V end was cut by 4 bases, the J end by 0 bases, with 15 bases between. The CDR3 length is 16 residues. Germline-derived CDR1 and CDR2 are SGHDT and YYEEEE. CDR3 in DNA: TGTGCCAGCAGCCCCATGGTTTCCCCTAGCACAGATACGCAGTATTTT. This encodes CASSPMVSPSTDTQYF.

This sequence joins TRBV10-3 and TRBJ2-7; D not certain. The germline gives CDR1 ENHRY, CDR2 SYGVKD. V lost 4 bases, J lost 0 bases, and 19 bases lay in between. The CDR3 contains 17 residues. This chain's CDR3 is CAISGPVGKGSSYEQYF. Here the CDR3 DNA reads TGTGCCATCAGTGGCCCGGTTGGCAAGGGCAGCTCCTACGAGCAGTACTTC.

By sample share, this clone is medium-sized. The chain couples TRBV5-6 to TRBJ1-6; perhaps TRBD1 as D (6 bases). CDR1 and CDR2 (germline): SGHDT, YYEEEE. V shed 0 bases and J shed 8 bases, with 15 bases lying between them. The CDR3 sequence is 16 residues long. The DNA of the CDR3 is TGTGCCAGCAGCTTGGAGGCCAGGGGCCCCTATTCACCCCTCCACTTT. Amino acids: CASSLEARGPYSPLHF.

The rearrangement uses TRBV7-9 and TRBJ2-7; 8 bases map to TRBD2. Germline V gene data show CDR1 as SEHNR and CDR2 as FQNEAQ (reference sequence). The V segment lost 3 bases and the J segment 3 bases; nucleotides outside the gene matches: 10. The CDR3 length is 16 residues. The CDR3 sequence is CASSFGGRLALYEQYF. CDR3 nucleotide sequence: TGTGCCAGCAGCTTCGGCGGACGACTAGCGCTCTACGAGCAGTACTTC.

This chain connects TRBV5-1 to TRBJ1-5; TRBD1 matches 7 bases. The germline V gene encodes CDR1 SGHRS and CDR2 YFSETQ. The length of the CDR3 is 17 residues. V lost 0 bases, J lost 5 bases, and 11 bases stayed unmatched. The CDR3 coding sequence is TGCGCCAGCAGCTTGGACCCCCCCGGGACAGCTTATCAGCCCCAGCATTTT. It translates to CASSLDPPGTAYQPQHF.

The chain joins TRBV20-1 to TRBJ1-2, with D uncertain. V lost 1 base, J lost 8 bases, and 8 bases lay in between. Germline V gene lookup returns CDR1 DFQATT and CDR2 SNEGSKA (reference sequence). The CDR3 loop spans 11 amino acids. The CDR3 reads CSARAYGGYTF. CDR3 nucleotides: TGCAGTGCTAGAGCTTACGGGGGCTACACCTTC.

The chain is built from TRBV7-3 and TRBJ2-7, with TRBD2 matching 14 bases. The CDR3 is 19 amino acids. The germline gives CDR1 SGHTA, CDR2 FQGTGA. With V trimmed by 5 bases and J by 3 bases, 15 bases remained unmatched. Written as DNA, the CDR3 is TGTGCCAGCAGCGACGGGACTAGCGGGAGTCAGGCCGAATTCTACGAGCAGTACTTC. It translates to CASSDGTSGSQAEFYEQYF.

V gene TRBV5-5 combines with J gene TRBJ2-2; 12 nucleotides align to TRBD2. The CDR3 length is 16 residues. The V gene end was trimmed by 5 bases and the J gene end by 5 bases; junction bases not matched to a gene: 7. The V gene's germline CDR1 is SGHKS and CDR2 YYEKEE (reference sequence). The CDR3 spells CASRQRLAGVTGELFF. The CDR3 DNA is TGTGCCAGCAGGCAACGACTAGCGGGAGTGACCGGGGAGCTGTTTTTT.

Concerning this clone itself: The DNA is left out, because the CDR3 cannot be placed on it with certainty; the CDR3 is given as TCRdb lists it. The chain uses TRBV5-3 and TRBJ2-1; the table's TRBD2 call for D was not verified on the DNA. TRBV5-3 is labeled an ORF, and its function is uncertain. From its first to its last residue, the CDR3 has 16 amino acids. The CDR3 sequence is CISVPEKSLRGNEQFF.

The chain combines TRBV5-8 with TRBJ2-2; D call uncertain. Germline V gives CDR1 SGHTS, CDR2 YDEGEE. The germline V and J ends were trimmed by 0 bases and 0 bases, with 9 bases remaining between them. The CDR3 spans 16 residues. This chain's CDR3 is CASSLGELANTGELFF. In DNA, the CDR3 is TGTGCCAGCAGCTTGGGAGAGCTCGCGAACACCGGGGAGCTGTTTTTT.

The chain combines TRBV19 with TRBJ1-3; D uncertain. Trimming left V 3 bases short and J 0 bases short, with 9 bases between. Germline CDR1 reads LNHDA; CDR2 reads SQIVND (reference sequence). This CDR3 contains 15 residues. The CDR3 nucleotides are TGTGCCAGTAGTATTGGATGGGACTCTGGAAACACCATATATTTT. Protein product: CASSIGWDSGNTIYF.

The chain has TRBV28 and TRBJ2-1; the D gene is possibly TRBD2 (5 bases). CDR1 and CDR2 from the germline V gene are MDHEN and SYDVKM. V dropped 7 bases and J dropped 1 base, with 11 bases sitting between them. The CDR3 length is 14 residues. The CDR3 nucleotides are TGTGCCAGCATCCAACCGGGGTCCTACAATGAGCAGTTCTTC. Translated, it gives CASIQPGSYNEQFF.

The chain joins TRBV7-2 to TRBJ2-1, with D hard to call. The CDR3 loop spans 14 amino acids. V was cut by 1 base and J by 3 bases, with 7 bases left in between. Germline lookup yields CDR1 SGHTA and CDR2 FQGNSA. CDR3 sequence (DNA): TGTGCCAGCAGCTTAGGGCCACACTACAATGAGCAGTTCTTC. It translates to CASSLGPHYNEQFF.

The CDR3 loop is CASSLELAGEGEQFF. In DNA form, the CDR3 reads TGTGCCAGCAGCTTAGAACTAGCGGGAGAGGGTGAGCAGTTCTTC. The chain employs TRBV7-9 and TRBJ2-1; 11 bases fit TRBD2. Trimming took 1 base from V and 9 from J; bases not matched to a gene: 5. The CDR3 has 15 residues. CDR1 and CDR2 (germline): SEHNR, FQNEAQ (reference sequence).

The chain recombines TRBV9 with TRBJ2-3, with D possibly TRBD2 on 6 matching bases. Looked up from germline, CDR1 is SGDLS and CDR2 is YYNGEE. This CDR3 contains 14 residues. Trimming shortened V by 2 bases and J by 4 bases, and 11 bases separated the two germline ends. The CDR3 region is CASSVTGGSDTQYF. The CDR3 bases are TGTGCCAGCAGCGTTACCGGGGGATCAGATACGCAGTATTTT. The variable domain in full, completed from reference TRBV9 and TRBJ2-3, reads DSGVTQTPKHLITATGQRVTLRCSPRSGDLSVYWYQQSLDQGLQFLIQYYNGEERAKGNILERFSAQQFPDLHSELNLSSLELGDSALYFCASSVTGGSDTQYFGPGTRLTVL.

The chain carries TRBV29-1 and TRBJ2-5; D is uncertain. The germline V gene has CDR1 SQVTM and CDR2 ANQGSEA. This CDR3 is built from 12 residues. Trimming removed 0 bases from V and 5 bases from J, with 7 bases in between. The CDR3 sequence is CSVEDFYETQYF. The CDR3 DNA reads TGCAGCGTTGAAGACTTCTATGAGACCCAGTACTTC.

The chain uses TRBV27 and TRBJ2-1, with 11 bases aligning to TRBD1. This CDR3 is 15 amino acids long. Trimming at V came to 6 bases and at J to 7 bases, leaving 8 bases not matched to a gene. Germline V CDR1 and CDR2: MNHEY, SMNVEV (reference sequence). The CDR3 sequence: CASSLPGQGGNEQFF. In nucleotides, the CDR3 is TGTGCCAGCAGCCTCCCGGGACAGGGGGGGAATGAGCAGTTCTTC.

There are a few counts of this clone. CDR3 DNA sequence: TGTGCCAGCAGCTTAGAGGCTAGCGGATCCTCCTACGAGCAGTACTTC. Translating it yields CASSLEASGSSYEQYF. The V and J genes are TRBV7-9 and TRBJ2-7, with TRBD2 matching 7 bases. In germline, CDR1 is SEHNR, CDR2 FQNEAQ (reference sequence). There are 16 residues in the CDR3. The ends lost 1 base at V and 0 bases at J; junction bases unmatched: 6.

The chain joins TRBV27 to TRBJ2-1; 13 bases map to TRBD2. This CDR3 is built from 15 residues. The V and J ends lost 5 bases and 9 bases, in that order; junction bases with no gene match: 7. Germline loops: CDR1 MNHEY, CDR2 SMNVEV (reference sequence). The CDR3 region has the DNA TGTGCCAGCAGTATGACTAGCGGGAGGCTTGCTGAGCAGTTCTTC. It is translated as CASSMTSGRLAEQFF.